The rows below give T cell receptor beta chains drawn from one sample of a study of shared clonotypes between healthy human individuals. TCRdb's copy holds only in-frame clones and misses some; the assay was immunoSEQ multiplex PCR. The sample lists about 490,000 clones, around 80% seen once, with roughly 12% in the top ten. The source material was PBMCs. All receptors derive from a woman aged 35 to 49 in good health. Some clones in this sample may be carry-over from other donors' samples. CDR3s include the opening cysteine and the closing phenylalanine or tryptophan. D genes are given only for firm matches. Size is omitted from some rows. Given values are once, few, many or a class for expanded clones.

>TRBD2|many|TRBV9|TRBJ2-3
CASSVVGAGGDTQYF
TGTGCCAGCAGCGTAGTCGGAGCGGGAGGGGATACGCAGTATTTT
>TRBD1|few|TRBV25-1|TRBJ2-7
CASSDHRGLEQYF
TGTGCCAGCAGTGATCACAGGGGTTTGGAGCAGTACTTC
>-|-|TRBV30|TRBJ1-6
CAWSATAKNSPLHF
TGTGCCTGGAGTGCGACAGCTAAAAATTCACCCCTCCACTTT
>-|-|TRBV12-5|TRBJ1-5
CASGTYSNQPQHF
TGTGCTAGTGGAACATATAGCAATCAGCCCCAGCATTTT
>-|-|TRBV2|TRBJ2-7
CASSGGISSYEQYF
TGTGCCAGCAGCGGAGGCATCTCCTCCTACGAGCAGTACTTC
>TRBD2|-|TRBV9|TRBJ2-1
CASTRLAGGGGEQFF
TGTGCCAGCACCCGACTAGCGGGAGGGGGGGGTGAGCAGTTCTTC
>-|few|TRBV9|TRBJ2-7
CASSLLPGGSSEQYF
TGTGCCAGCAGCCTGCTCCCAGGAGGGTCGTCCGAGCAGTACTTC
>-|-|TRBV5-8|TRBJ2-3
CASSWTEADTQYF
TGTGCCAGCAGTTGGACTGAAGCAGATACGCAGTATTTT
>-|-|TRBV4-3|TRBJ2-3
CASSHLGDTQYF
TGCGCCAGCAGCCACCTGGGTGATACGCAGTATTTT
>-|few|TRBV19|TRBJ1-5
CASSIRTALNQPQHF
TGTGCCAGTAGTATTCGGACAGCCCTCAATCAGCCCCAGCATTTT
>TRBD1|-|TRBV29-1|TRBJ2-3
CSVSRTGSTDTQYF
TGCAGCGTATCTAGGACAGGGAGCACAGATACGCAGTATTTT
>TRBD2|-|TRBV7-2|TRBJ2-3
CASSLVGLAGGADTQYF
TGTGCCAGCAGCTTAGTGGGGCTAGCGGGAGGCGCAGATACGCAGTATTTT
>-|-|TRBV4-2|TRBJ2-4
CASSQGVGVERAGIQYF
TGTGCCAGCAGCCAAGGTGTGGGGGTCGAGAGGGCGGGCATTCAGTACTTC
>-|once|TRBV4-3|TRBJ1-2
CASSQDVGPGAHGYTF
TGCGCCAGCAGCCAAGATGTTGGGCCGGGGGCGCACGGCTACACCTTC
>-|once|TRBV7-9|TRBJ2-5
CASSLGPNQETQYF
TGTGCCAGCAGCTTGGGGCCGAACCAAGAGACCCAGTACTTC
>-|-|TRBV7-2|TRBJ1-1
CASSLQGGNTEAFF
TGTGCCAGCAGCTTGCAAGGCGGGAACACTGAAGCTTTCTTT
>-|-|TRBV19|TRBJ2-6
CASSLQGSLPLSGANVLTF
TGTGCCAGTAGTCTCCAGGGGTCCCTTCCCCTCTCTGGGGCCAACGTCCTGACTTTC
>TRBD2|-|TRBV30|TRBJ2-3
CAWSLGLAGTDTQYF
TGTGCCTGGAGCTTGGGGCTAGCGGGAACAGATACGCAGTATTTT
>-|-|TRBV5-1|TRBJ2-7
CASSLDGGLYEQYF
TGCGCCAGCAGCTTGGACGGAGGACTCTACGAGCAGTACTTC
>-|-|TRBV29-1|TRBJ2-1
CSVAPTLTNEQFF
TGCAGCGTCGCTCCAACTTTGACCAATGAGCAGTTCTTC
>TRBD1|-|TRBV5-4|TRBJ2-2
CASSFDFRGTGELFF
TGTGCCAGCAGCTTTGATTTCAGGGGGACCGGGGAGCTGTTTTTT
>-|-|TRBV5-8|TRBJ1-5
CASSDHRRSRQPQHF
TGTGCCAGCAGCGATCACAGGCGAAGTCGGCAGCCCCAGCATTTT
>-|once|TRBV5-1|TRBJ1-1
CASSAGAINTEAFF
TGCGCCAGCAGCGCAGGGGCGATCAACACTGAAGCTTTCTTT
>-|few|TRBV7-9|TRBJ1-2
CASSSSDSNYGYTF
TGTGCCAGCAGCTCTAGCGACAGTAACTATGGCTACACCTTC
>TRBD2|many|TRBV9|TRBJ2-5
CASSPQTSGEETQYF
TGTGCCAGCAGCCCCCAGACTAGCGGGGAAGAGACCCAGTACTTC
>-|few|TRBV11-2|TRBJ1-3
CASSSPQGSISGNTIYF
TGTGCCAGCAGCTCACCCCAGGGATCAATCTCTGGAAACACCATATATTTT
>TRBD2|-|TRBV7-9|TRBJ2-1
CASSHAPSGSSYNEQFF
TGTGCCAGCAGCCACGCCCCTAGCGGGAGTTCCTACAATGAGCAGTTCTTC
>-|-|TRBV28|TRBJ2-1
CASSFRPRNEQFF
TGTGCCAGCAGTTTCCGGCCCAGAAATGAGCAGTTCTTC
>TRBD1|-|TRBV30|TRBJ2-2
CAWSVRGRIGELFF
TGTGCCTGGAGTGTAAGGGGGCGAATCGGGGAGCTGTTTTTT
>-|-|TRBV4-1|TRBJ1-2
CASSQDLGHYNYGYTF
TGCGCCAGCAGCCAAGATCTTGGACACTATAACTATGGCTACACCTTC
>-|-|TRBV9|TRBJ2-3
CASSVEEADTQYF
TGTGCCAGCAGCGTAGAGGAGGCAGATACGCAGTATTTT
>-|-|TRBV19|TRBJ2-6
CASSIALRNSGANVLTF
TGTGCCAGTAGTATAGCGTTGCGGAACTCTGGGGCCAACGTCCTGACTTTC
>TRBD2|-|TRBV6-8|TRBJ2-1
CASPGLAGPGEQFF
TGTGCCAGCCCCGGACTAGCGGGACCGGGGGAGCAGTTCTTC
>-|-|TRBV2|TRBJ1-1
CASSGRQGNTEAFF
TGTGCCAGCAGTGGAAGGCAGGGGAACACTGAAGCTTTCTTT
>-|-|TRBV15|TRBJ2-3
CATSRDYGSGISLGDTQYF
TGTGCCACCAGCAGAGATTATGGTAGCGGAATTTCCTTAGGAGATACGCAGTATTTT
>-|-|TRBV2|TRBJ1-2
CASSSSPNYGYTF
TGTGCCAGCAGTTCAAGTCCTAACTATGGCTACACCTTC
>-|-|TRBV19|TRBJ2-3
CASRSGGGTDTQYF
TGTGCCAGTAGGAGTGGGGGAGGCACAGATACGCAGTATTTT
>-|-|TRBV11-3|TRBJ1-3
CASSFAPPDSGNTIYF
TGTGCCAGCAGCTTCGCCCCCCCAGACTCTGGAAACACCATATATTTT
>-|-|TRBV5-1|TRBJ2-5
CASSLRGGGRPYQETQYF
TGCGCCAGCAGCTTGAGAGGTGGAGGTAGGCCGTACCAAGAGACCCAGTACTTC
>-|-|TRBV10-1|TRBJ1-2
CASLRGRGKGVASGYTF
TGCGCCAGCCTCAGAGGCAGGGGTAAGGGGGTAGCTAGTGGCTACACCTTC
>-|-|TRBV28|TRBJ1-5
CASGQNSNQPQHF
TGTGCCAGCGGGCAGAATAGCAATCAGCCCCAGCATTTT
>-|once|TRBV28|TRBJ1-2
CASRWGVVNYGYTF
TGTGCCAGCAGATGGGGGGTTGTCAACTATGGCTACACCTTC
>-|-|TRBV9|TRBJ1-1
CASSRVGGAEAFF
TGTGCCAGCAGCCGCGTCGGGGGGGCTGAAGCTTTCTTT
>TRBD2|-|TRBV4-2|TRBJ2-1
CASSQELAGKNEQFF
TGTGCCAGCAGCCAAGAACTAGCGGGAAAGAATGAGCAGTTCTTC
>TRBD1|few|TRBV27|TRBJ2-7
CASSLRGLTFYEQYF
TGTGCCAGCAGTTTAAGGGGGCTAACTTTCTACGAGCAGTACTTC